A selection of T cell receptor beta chains follows, all from one sample in a study of T cells in pancreatic ductal adenocarcinoma. Repertoires were generated with immunoSEQ multiplex PCR, while TCRdb's copy carries only in-frame clones and drops some. The table lists around 94,000 clones, 90% to 95% of them singletons. The sample was PBMCs. Receptor source: a human donor with pancreatic ductal adenocarcinoma. Both conserved end residues are part of each CDR3. A D gene is named only where the DNA matches it firmly. A row's size may be missing; if present it is once, few, many or a size class.

abundance	d_gene	v_gene	j_gene	CDR3aa	CDR3nt
-	TRBD2	TRBV18	TRBJ2-1	CASSPGLAGGRTYNEQFF	TGTGCCAGCTCACCGGGACTAGCGGGAGGCCGCACCTACAATGAGCAGTTCTTC
-	TRBD1	TRBV18	TRBJ2-7	CASSPTGVYEQYF	TGTGCCAGCTCACCGACAGGGGTCTACGAGCAGTACTTC
once	TRBD2	TRBV7-2	TRBJ2-2	CASRTSGRITGELFF	TGTGCCAGCAGGACTAGCGGGAGGATCACCGGGGAGCTGTTTTTT
-	TRBD1	TRBV6-1	TRBJ2-2	CASSDETGGSLGELFF	TGTGCCAGCAGTGATGAGACAGGGGGGAGTCTCGGGGAGCTGTTTTTT
-	-	TRBV5-1	TRBJ2-5	CASSLDSSRQYF	TGCGCCAGCAGCTTGGACAGCAGCCGTCAGTACTTC
-	TRBD1	TRBV30	TRBJ1-2	CAWSVQGGANYGYTF	TGTGCCTGGAGTGTACAGGGGGGAGCTAACTATGGCTACACCTTC
-	TRBD1	TRBV28	TRBJ2-7	CASSLQGQGAKYF	TGTGCCAGCAGTTTACAGGGACAGGGGGCGAAGTACTTC
-	TRBD1	TRBV5-5	TRBJ1-2	CASSLGGTANYGYTF	TGTGCCAGCAGCTTGGGGGGGACAGCAAACTATGGCTACACCTTC
-	-	TRBV6-7	TRBJ1-1	CASPRQEAFF	TGTGCCAGCCCCCGACAGGAAGCTTTCTTT
-	-	TRBV11-1	TRBJ2-6	CASSAPAGTGANVLTF	TGTGCCAGCAGCGCCCCGGCAGGGACTGGGGCCAACGTCCTGACTTTC